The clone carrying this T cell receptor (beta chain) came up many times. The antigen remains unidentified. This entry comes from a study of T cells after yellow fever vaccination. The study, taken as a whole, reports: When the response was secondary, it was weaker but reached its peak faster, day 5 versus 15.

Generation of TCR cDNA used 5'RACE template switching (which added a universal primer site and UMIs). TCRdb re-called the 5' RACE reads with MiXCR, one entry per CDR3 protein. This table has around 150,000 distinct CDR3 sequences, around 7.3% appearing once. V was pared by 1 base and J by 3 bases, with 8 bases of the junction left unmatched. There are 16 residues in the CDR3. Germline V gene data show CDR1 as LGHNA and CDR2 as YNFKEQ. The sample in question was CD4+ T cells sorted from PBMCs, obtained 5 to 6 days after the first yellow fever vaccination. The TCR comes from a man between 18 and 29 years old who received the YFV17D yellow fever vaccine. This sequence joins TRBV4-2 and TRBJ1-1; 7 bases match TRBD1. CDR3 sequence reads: CASSQGGGQVDTEAFF. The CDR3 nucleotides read TGTGCCAGCAGCCAAGGAGGAGGACAGGTGGACACTGAAGCTTTCTTT.